This TCR beta chain was sequenced during a study of CD8 T cells in Susac syndrome (dated by TCRdb to about 2019). For context, the study as a whole: The study used repertoire sequencing to test whether antigen drove CD8+ T cell activation and differentiation in Susac syndrome. Broad study findings and their caveats: The number of individuals in the TCR sequencing and HLA analysis was recognized as being relatively small.

A note on this clonotype: Its antigen remains undetermined. Base-call qualities are not available, and no considerably larger clone is one nucleotide away.

Peripheral blood CD8+ and CD4+ T cells from healthy donors, Susac syndrome patients and multiple sclerosis patients were profiled by high-throughput TCR beta sequencing. Healthy donors were age- and sex-matched controls. Bulk CD8+ and CD4+ T cells were purified by magnetic negative isolation, while CD8+ TEMRA cells were enriched using FACS. Blood was drawn into EDTA tubes, processed within 24 hours, and PBMCs were isolated by density gradient centrifugation. PBMCs intended for TCR sequencing were cryopreserved in liquid nitrogen and thawed later in a water bath at 37 degrees C. The sorted or isolated CD4+, CD8+ and CD8+ TEMRA cells reached a purity of at least 90%. V is clipped by 0 bases and J by 1 base, and the sequence between their germline boundaries is 10 bases long. The CDR3 holds 15 amino acids from the cysteine to the phenylalanine. The only DNA kept is the CDR3, 45 bases in frame from the first base. The CDR1 and CDR2 encoded by the germline V gene (reference sequence) are DFQATT and SNEGSKA.

RNA was extracted with the RNeasy kit and 0.5 to 1 ug was reverse transcribed using random hexamers. The immunoSEQ multiplex PCR assay, covering 54 Vbeta and 13 Jbeta segments, was used to amplify TCR beta CDR3 regions. Bias from PCR amplification was corrected by using a synthetic template baseline for primer optimization and for computational correction. Per the authors' processing: Reads were annotated to V, D and J genes according to IMGT and were analyzed with immunoSEQ Analyzer, with only productive sequences retained. Clonality was calculated as one minus the Shannon entropy normalized by log2 of the number of productive unique sequences. Public and private clones were assessed among the 100 most prevalent clones of each patient and control. Clones were defined as Susac-specific when absent from the healthy and MS cohorts, from some 1,100 published viral clones and from other ImmuneACCESS disease sequences. TCRdb handled the public reads itself, with Q25 trimming in fastp and clone calling in MiXCR, and kept productive beta chains. Identical CDR3 protein sequences are pooled into one entry, listed with their most common genes and DNA. The authors' filters were not applied to this entry. The sample table contains over 120,000 distinct CDR3 sequences; only one count was recorded for 94% of them. Together, the top ten hold 0.065% to 0.1% of the sample.

The receptor chain draws on TRBV20-1 and TRBJ1-5; the D gene is unclear. What was sequenced was CD4+ T cells from PBMCs. The TCR was taken from a human donor in good health. The encoded CDR3 is CSARDRGRSNQPQHF. The nucleotide sequence is TGCAGTGCTAGAGATCGAGGGAGGAGCAATCAGCCCCAGCATTTT.